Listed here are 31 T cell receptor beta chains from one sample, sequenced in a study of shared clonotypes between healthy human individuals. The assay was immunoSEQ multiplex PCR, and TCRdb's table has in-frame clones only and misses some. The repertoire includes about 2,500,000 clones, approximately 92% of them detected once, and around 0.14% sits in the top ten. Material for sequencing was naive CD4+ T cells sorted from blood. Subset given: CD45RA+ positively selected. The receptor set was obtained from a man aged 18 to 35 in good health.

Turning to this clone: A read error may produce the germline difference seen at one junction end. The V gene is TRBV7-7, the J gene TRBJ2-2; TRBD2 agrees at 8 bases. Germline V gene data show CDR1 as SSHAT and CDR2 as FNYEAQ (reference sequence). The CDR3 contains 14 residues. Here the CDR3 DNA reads TGTGCTAGCAGCGGGAGCACTAACACCGGGGAGCTGTTTTTT. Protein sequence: CASSGSTNTGELFF.

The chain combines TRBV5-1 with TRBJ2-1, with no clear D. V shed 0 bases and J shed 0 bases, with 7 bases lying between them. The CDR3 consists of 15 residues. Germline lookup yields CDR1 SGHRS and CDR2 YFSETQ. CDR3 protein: CASSLGGYSYNEQFF. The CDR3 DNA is TGCGCCAGCAGCTTGGGGGGATACTCCTACAATGAGCAGTTCTTC.

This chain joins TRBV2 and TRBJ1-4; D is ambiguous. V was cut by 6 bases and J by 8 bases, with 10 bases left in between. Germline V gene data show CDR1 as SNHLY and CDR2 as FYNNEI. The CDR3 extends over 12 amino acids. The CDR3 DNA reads TGTGCCAGCAGATTGAGTGACGAAAAACTGTTTTTT. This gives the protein CASRLSDEKLFF.

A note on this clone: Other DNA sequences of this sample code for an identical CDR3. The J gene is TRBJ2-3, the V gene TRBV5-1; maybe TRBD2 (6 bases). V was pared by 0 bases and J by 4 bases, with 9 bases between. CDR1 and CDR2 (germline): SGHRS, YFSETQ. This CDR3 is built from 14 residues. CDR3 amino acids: CASSLAREADTQYF. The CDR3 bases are TGCGCCAGCAGCTTGGCCAGGGAGGCAGATACGCAGTATTTT.

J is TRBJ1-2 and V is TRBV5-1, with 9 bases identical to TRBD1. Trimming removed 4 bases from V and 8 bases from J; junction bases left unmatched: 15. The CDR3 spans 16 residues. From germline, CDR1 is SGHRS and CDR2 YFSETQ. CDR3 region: CASSPFSGTGLRGYTF. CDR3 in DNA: TGCGCCAGCAGCCCATTTTCCGGGACAGGGCTGAGGGGCTACACCTTC.

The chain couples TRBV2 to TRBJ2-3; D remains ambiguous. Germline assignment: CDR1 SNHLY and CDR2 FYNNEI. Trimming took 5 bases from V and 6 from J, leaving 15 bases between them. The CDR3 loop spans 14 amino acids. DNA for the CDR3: TGTGCCAGCAGTTTGCTCAAACCACGGGATACGCAGTATTTT. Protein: CASSLLKPRDTQYF.

CDR3 DNA sequence: TGCGCCAGCAGCTTGTATATGAACAGGGGAACCTACGAGCAGTACTTC. It encodes CASSLYMNRGTYEQYF. This rearrangement joins TRBV5-1 to TRBJ2-7, with 7 bases that match TRBD1. The CDR3 runs to 16 residues. Germline V gene lookup returns CDR1 SGHRS and CDR2 YFSETQ. The V and J ends lost 1 base and 2 bases, in that order; junction bases with no gene match: 9.

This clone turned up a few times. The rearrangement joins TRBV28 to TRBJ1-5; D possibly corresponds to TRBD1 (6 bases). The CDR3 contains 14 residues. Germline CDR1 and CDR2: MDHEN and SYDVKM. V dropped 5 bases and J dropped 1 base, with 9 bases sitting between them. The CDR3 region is CASSRDISNQPQHF. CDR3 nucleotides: TGTGCCAGCAGTCGGGACATAAGCAATCAGCCCCAGCATTTT.

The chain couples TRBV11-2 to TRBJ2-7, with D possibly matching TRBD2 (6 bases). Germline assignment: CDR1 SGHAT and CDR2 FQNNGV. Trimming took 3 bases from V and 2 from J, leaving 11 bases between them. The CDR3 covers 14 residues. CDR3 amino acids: CASSFTSFAYEQYF. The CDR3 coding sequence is TGTGCCAGCAGCTTTACTAGCTTTGCCTACGAGCAGTACTTC. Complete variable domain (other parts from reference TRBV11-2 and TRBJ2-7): EAGVAQSPRYKIIEKRQSVAFWCNPISGHATLYWYQQILGQGPKLLIQFQNNGVVDDSQLPKDRFSAERLKGVDSTLKIQPAKLEDSAVYLCASSFTSFAYEQYFGPGTRLTVT.

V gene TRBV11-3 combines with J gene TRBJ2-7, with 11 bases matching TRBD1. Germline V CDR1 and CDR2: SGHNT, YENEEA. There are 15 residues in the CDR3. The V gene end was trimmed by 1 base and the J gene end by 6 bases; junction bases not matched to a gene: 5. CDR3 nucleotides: TGTGCCAGCAGCTTAGTTGGGACAGGGGGTGGCGAGCAGTACTTC. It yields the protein CASSLVGTGGGEQYF.

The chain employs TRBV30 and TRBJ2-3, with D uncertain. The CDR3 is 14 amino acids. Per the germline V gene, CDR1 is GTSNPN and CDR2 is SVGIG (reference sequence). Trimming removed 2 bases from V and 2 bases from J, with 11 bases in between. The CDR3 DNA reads TGTGCCTGGAGTTATGGCCATCACACAGATACGCAGTATTTT. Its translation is CAWSYGHHTDTQYF.

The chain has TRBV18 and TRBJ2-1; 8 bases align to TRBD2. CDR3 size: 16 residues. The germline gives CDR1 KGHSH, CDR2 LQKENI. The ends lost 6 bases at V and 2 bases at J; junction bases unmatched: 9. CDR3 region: CASSPYSGSAYNEQFF. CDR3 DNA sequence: TGTGCCAGCTCTCCCTACAGCGGGAGCGCCTACAATGAGCAGTTCTTC.

The CDR3 DNA reads as TGCGCCAGCAGGAGGACCAGGGGGAGCAATCAGCCCCAGCATTTT. Encoded protein: CASRRTRGSNQPQHF. The chain combines TRBV4-3 with TRBJ1-5; 7 bases fit TRBD1. The V and J ends lost 6 bases and 1 base, in that order; junction bases with no gene match: 6. The length of the CDR3 is 15 residues. The germline V gene encodes CDR1 LGHNA and CDR2 YSLEER.

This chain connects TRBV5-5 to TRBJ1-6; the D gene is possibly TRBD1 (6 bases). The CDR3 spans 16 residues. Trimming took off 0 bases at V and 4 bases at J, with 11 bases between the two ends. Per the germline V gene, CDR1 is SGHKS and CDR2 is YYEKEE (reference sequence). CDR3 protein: CASSLVGGGYNSPLHF. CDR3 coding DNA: TGTGCCAGCAGCTTGGTCGGGGGCGGGTATAATTCACCCCTCCACTTT.

CDR3 nucleotide sequence: TGTGCCAGCAACCCCGAAGACAGGAGATACTACGAGCAGTACTTC. Its translation is CASNPEDRRYYEQYF. This chain uses TRBV5-8 with TRBJ2-7; TRBD1 might be the D (6 bases). Germline-derived CDR1 and CDR2 are SGHTS and YDEGEE. V dropped 6 bases and J dropped 3 bases, with 19 bases sitting between them. The CDR3 contains 15 residues.

CDR3 DNA sequence: TGTGCCAGCAGCTTGTGGACAGCTCGGGATACGCAGTATTTT. Translated, it gives CASSLWTARDTQYF. The chain joins TRBV13 to TRBJ2-3; perhaps TRBD1 as D (6 bases). V was cut by 3 bases and J by 6 bases, with 13 bases left in between. The germline V gene encodes CDR1 PRHDT and CDR2 FYEKMQ (reference sequence). This CDR3 is 14 amino acids long.

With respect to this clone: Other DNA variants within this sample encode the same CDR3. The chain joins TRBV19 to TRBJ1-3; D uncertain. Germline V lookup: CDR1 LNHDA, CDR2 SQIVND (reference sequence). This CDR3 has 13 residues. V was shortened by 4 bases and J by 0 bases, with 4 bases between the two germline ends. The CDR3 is CASSKNSGNTIYF. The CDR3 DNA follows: TGTGCCAGTAGTAAGAACTCTGGAAACACCATATATTTT.

CDR3 loop: CASSLAFGLANSYEQYF. The CDR3, as DNA: TGCGCCAGCAGCTTGGCATTTGGACTAGCGAACTCCTACGAGCAGTACTTC. V is TRBV5-1 and J is TRBJ2-7; 9 bases line up with TRBD2. The CDR3 has 17 amino acids. V lost 0 bases and J lost 0; bases outside the gene matches: 7. Germline V CDR1 and CDR2: SGHRS, YFSETQ.

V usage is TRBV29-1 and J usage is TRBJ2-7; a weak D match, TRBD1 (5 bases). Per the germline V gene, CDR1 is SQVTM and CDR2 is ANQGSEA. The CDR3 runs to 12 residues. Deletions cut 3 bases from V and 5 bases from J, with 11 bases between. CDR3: CSVDQGGDEQYF. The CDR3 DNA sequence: TGCAGCGTTGATCAGGGCGGCGACGAGCAGTACTTC.

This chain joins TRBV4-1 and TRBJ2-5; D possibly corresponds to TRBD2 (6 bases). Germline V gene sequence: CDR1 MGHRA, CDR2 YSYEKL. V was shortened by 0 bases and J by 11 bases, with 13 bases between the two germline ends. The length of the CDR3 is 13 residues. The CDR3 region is CASSQDVGSGQYF. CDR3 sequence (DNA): TGCGCCAGCAGCCAAGATGTGGGGAGCGGGCAGTACTTC.

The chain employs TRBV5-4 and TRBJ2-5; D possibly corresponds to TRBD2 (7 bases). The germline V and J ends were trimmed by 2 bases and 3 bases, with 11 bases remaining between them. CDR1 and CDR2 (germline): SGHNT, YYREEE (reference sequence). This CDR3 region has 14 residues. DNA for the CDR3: TGTGCCAGCAGCTTCTGGGGGGGCGAAGAGACCCAGTACTTC. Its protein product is CASSFWGGEETQYF.

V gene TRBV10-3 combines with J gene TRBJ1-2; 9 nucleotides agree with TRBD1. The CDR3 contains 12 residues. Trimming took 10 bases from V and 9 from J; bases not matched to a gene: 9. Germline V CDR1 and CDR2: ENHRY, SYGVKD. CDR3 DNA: TGTGCCACCGCTCCGGGACAGGGAAGCTACACCTTC. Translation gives CATAPGQGSYTF.

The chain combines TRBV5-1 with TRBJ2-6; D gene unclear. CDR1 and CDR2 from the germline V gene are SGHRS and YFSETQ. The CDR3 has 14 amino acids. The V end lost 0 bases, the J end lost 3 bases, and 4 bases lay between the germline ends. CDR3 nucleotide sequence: TGCGCCAGCAGCTTGGTAAATGGGGCCAACGTCCTGACTTTC. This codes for CASSLVNGANVLTF.

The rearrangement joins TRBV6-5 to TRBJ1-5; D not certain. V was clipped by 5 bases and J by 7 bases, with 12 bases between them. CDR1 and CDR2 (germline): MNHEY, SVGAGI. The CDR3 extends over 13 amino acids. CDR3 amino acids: CASSPTPGQPQHF. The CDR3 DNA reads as TGTGCCAGCAGTCCCACGCCTGGGCAGCCCCAGCATTTT.

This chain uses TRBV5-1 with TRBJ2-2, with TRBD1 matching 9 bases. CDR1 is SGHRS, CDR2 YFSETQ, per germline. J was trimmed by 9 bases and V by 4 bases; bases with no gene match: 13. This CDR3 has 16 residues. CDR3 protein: CASSQKVTDRGRELFF. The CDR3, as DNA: TGCGCCAGCAGCCAAAAAGTCACGGACAGGGGTAGGGAGCTGTTTTTT.

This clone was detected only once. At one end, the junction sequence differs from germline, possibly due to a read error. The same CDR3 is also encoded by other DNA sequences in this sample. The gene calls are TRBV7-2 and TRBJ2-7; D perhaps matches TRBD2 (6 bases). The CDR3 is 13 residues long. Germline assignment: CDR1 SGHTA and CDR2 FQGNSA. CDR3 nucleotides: TGTGCCAGCAGCCTAGCTGGACTAAGGGAGCAGTACTTC. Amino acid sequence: CASSLAGLREQYF.

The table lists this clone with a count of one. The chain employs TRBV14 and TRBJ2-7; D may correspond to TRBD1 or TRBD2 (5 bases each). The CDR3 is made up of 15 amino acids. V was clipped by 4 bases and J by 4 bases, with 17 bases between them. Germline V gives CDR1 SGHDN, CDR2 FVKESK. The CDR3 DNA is TGTGCCAGCAGCCTAACCGGGACCCTGCGGTACGAGCAGTACTTC. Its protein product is CASSLTGTLRYEQYF. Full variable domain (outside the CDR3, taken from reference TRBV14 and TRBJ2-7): EAGVTQFPSHSVIEKGQTVTLRCDPISGHDNLYWYRRVMGKEIKFLLHFVKESKQDESGMPNNRFLAERTGGTYSTLKVQPAELEDSGVYFCASSLTGTLRYEQYFGPGTRLTVT.

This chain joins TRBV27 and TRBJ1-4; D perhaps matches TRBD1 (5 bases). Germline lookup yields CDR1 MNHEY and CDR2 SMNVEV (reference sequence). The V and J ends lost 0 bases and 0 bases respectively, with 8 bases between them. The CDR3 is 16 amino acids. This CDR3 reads CASSLSRGATNEKLFF. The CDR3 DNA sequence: TGTGCCAGCAGTTTATCGAGGGGAGCAACTAATGAAAAACTGTTTTTT.

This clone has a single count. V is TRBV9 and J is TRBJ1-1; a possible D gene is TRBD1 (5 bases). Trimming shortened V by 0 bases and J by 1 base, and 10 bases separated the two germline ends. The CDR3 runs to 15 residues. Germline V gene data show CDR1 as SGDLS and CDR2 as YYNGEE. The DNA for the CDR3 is TGTGCCAGCAGCGTAGGGGCCACAGGGAACACTGAAGCTTTCTTT. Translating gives CASSVGATGNTEAFF.

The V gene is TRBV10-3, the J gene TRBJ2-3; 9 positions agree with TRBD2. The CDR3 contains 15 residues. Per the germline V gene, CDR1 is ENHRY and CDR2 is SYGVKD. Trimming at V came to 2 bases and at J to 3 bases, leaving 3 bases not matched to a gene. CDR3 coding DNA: TGTGCCATCAGTGAGGGCGGGGGGGCGACAGATACGCAGTATTTT. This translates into CAISEGGGATDTQYF.

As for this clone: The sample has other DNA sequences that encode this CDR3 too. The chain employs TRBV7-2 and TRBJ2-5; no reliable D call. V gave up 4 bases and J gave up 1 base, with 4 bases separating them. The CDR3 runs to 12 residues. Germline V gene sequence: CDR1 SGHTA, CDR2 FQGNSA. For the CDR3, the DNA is TGTGCCAGCAGCTGGGGCCAAGAGACCCAGTACTTC. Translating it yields CASSWGQETQYF.